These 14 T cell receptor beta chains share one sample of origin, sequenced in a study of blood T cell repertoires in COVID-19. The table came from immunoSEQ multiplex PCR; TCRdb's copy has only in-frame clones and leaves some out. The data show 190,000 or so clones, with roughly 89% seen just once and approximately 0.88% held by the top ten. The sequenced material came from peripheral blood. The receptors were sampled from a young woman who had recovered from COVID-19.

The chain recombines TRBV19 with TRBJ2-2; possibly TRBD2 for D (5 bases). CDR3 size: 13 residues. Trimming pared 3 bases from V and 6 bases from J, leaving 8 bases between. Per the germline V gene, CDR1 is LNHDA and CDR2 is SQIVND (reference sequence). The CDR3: CASSIVASGELFF. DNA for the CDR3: TGTGCCAGTAGTATTGTAGCGTCCGGGGAGCTGTTTTTT.

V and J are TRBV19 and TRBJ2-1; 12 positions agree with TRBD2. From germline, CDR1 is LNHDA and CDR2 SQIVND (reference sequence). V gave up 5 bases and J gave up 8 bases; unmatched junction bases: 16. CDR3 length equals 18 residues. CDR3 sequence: CASSPRAASGRAKDEQFF. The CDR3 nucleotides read TGTGCCAGTAGTCCTCGTGCCGCTAGCGGGAGGGCCAAGGATGAGCAGTTCTTC.

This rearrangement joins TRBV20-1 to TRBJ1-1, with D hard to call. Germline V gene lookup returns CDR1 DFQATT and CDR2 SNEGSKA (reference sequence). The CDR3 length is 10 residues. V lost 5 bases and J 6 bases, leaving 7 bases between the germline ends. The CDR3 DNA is TGCAGTGCTGGGAGAGCTGAAGCTTTCTTT. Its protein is CSAGRAEAFF.

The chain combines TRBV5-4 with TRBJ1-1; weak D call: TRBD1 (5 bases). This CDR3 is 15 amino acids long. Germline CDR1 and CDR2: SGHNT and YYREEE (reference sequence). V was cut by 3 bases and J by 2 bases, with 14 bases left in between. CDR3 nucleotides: TGTGCCAGCAGCTACAGGCAGGCACTTAACACTGAAGCTTTCTTT. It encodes CASSYRQALNTEAFF.

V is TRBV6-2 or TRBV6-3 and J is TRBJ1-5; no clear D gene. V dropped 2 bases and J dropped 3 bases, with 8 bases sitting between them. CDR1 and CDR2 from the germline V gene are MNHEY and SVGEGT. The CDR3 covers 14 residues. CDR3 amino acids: CASSYAGYNQPQHF. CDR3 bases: TGTGCCAGCAGTTACGCCGGGTACAATCAGCCCCAGCATTTT.

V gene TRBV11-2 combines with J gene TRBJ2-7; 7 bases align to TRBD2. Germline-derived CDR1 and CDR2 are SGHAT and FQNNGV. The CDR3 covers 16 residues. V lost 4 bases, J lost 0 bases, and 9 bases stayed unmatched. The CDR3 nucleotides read TGTGCCAGCAGCTCCGGGCCTGGCGGGAGCTCCTACGAGCAGTACGTC. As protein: CASSSGPGGSSYEQYV.

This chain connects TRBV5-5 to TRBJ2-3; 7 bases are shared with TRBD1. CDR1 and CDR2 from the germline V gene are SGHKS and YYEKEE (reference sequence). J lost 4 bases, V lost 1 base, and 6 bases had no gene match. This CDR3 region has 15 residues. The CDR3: CASSLTGVQADTQYF. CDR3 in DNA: TGTGCCAGCAGCTTGACAGGGGTACAAGCAGATACGCAGTATTTT. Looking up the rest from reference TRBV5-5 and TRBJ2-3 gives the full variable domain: DAGVTQSPTHLIKTRGQQVTLRCSPISGHKSVSWYQQVLGQGPQFIFQYYEKEERGRGNFPDRFSARQFPNYSSELNVNALLLGDSALYLCASSLTGVQADTQYFGPGTRLTVL.

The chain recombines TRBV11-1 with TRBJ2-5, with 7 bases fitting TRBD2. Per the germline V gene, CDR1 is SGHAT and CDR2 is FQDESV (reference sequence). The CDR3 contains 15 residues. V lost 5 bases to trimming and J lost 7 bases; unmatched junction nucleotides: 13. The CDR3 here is CASSRLRGSHGTQYF. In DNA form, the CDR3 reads TGTGCCAGCAGCAGGTTGCGGGGGTCCCACGGGACCCAGTACTTC.

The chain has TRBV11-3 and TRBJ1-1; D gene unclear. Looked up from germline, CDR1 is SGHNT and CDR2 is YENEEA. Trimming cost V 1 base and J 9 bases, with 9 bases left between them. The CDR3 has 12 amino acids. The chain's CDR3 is CASSLGRQKAFF. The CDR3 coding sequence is TGTGCCAGCAGCTTAGGGCGGCAGAAAGCTTTCTTT.

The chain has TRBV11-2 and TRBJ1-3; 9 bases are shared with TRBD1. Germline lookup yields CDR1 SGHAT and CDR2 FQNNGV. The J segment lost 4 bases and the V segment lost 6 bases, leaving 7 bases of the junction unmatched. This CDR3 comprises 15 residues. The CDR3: CASRPTGTGGNTIYF. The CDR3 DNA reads TGTGCCAGCAGACCCACGGGGACAGGGGGAAACACCATATATTTT. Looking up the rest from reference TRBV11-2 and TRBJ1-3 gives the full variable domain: EAGVAQSPRYKIIEKRQSVAFWCNPISGHATLYWYQQILGQGPKLLIQFQNNGVVDDSQLPKDRFSAERLKGVDSTLKIQPAKLEDSAVYLCASRPTGTGGNTIYFGEGSWLTVV.

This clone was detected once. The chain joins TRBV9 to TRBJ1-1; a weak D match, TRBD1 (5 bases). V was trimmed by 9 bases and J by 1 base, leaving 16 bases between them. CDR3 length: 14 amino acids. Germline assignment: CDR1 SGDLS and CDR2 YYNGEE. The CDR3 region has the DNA TGTGCCACCACTCCGGGGGTTACGAACACTGAAGCTTTCTTT. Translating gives CATTPGVTNTEAFF.

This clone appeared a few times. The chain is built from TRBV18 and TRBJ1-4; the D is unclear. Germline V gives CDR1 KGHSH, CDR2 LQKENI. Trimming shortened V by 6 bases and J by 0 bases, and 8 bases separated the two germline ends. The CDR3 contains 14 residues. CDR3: CASSPRATNEKLFF. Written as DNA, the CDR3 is TGTGCCAGCTCCCCAAGAGCAACTAATGAAAAACTGTTTTTT.

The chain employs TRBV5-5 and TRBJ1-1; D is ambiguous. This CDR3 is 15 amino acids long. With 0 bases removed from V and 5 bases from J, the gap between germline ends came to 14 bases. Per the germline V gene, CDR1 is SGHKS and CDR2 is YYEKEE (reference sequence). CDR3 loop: CASSLGAPKWTEAFF. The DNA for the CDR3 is TGTGCCAGCAGCTTGGGAGCGCCTAAGTGGACTGAAGCTTTCTTT.

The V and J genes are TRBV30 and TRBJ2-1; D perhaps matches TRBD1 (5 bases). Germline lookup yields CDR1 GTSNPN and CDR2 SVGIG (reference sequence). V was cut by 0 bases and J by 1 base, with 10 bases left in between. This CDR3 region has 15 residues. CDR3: CAWSVPRASYNEQFF. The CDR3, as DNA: TGTGCCTGGAGTGTACCCAGGGCTTCCTACAATGAGCAGTTCTTC.